The 12 T cell receptor beta chains listed next were all sequenced from one sample in a study of shared clonotypes between healthy human individuals. Assay used: immunoSEQ multiplex PCR; TCRdb lists only in-frame clones, some missing. Of about 2.1 million clones listed, around 93% are singletons. CD45RO-negative cells were positively selected for CCR7, leaving out terminally differentiated effector memory CD45RA+ cells. Sequencing was done on a sample of naive CD8+ T cells from PBMCs. These receptors were collected from a man aged 18 to 29 in good health. Some clones in this sample may be carry-over from other donors' samples.

V usage is TRBV7-3 and J usage is TRBJ2-3; D ambiguous. V was clipped by 4 bases and J by 6 bases, with 8 bases between them. This CDR3 contains 12 residues. Germline lookup yields CDR1 SGHTA and CDR2 FQGTGA. The CDR3 here is CASSSPRDTQYF. Here the CDR3 DNA reads TGTGCCAGCAGCTCCCCGCGGGATACGCAGTATTTT.

The V and J genes are TRBV29-1 and TRBJ2-1; a possible D gene is TRBD2 (7 bases). The CDR3 loop spans 14 amino acids. Germline CDR1 reads SQVTM; CDR2 reads ANQGSEA. V was pared by 7 bases and J by 0 bases, with 13 bases between. CDR3 nucleotide sequence: TGCAGCGCTGGGGGGGCAGGCTCCTACAATGAGCAGTTCTTC. As protein: CSAGGAGSYNEQFF.

This clone occurred once. The chain recombines TRBV9 with TRBJ2-3; D is unresolved. Germline loops: CDR1 SGDLS, CDR2 YYNGEE. The CDR3 extends over 15 amino acids. Deletions cut 3 bases from V and 8 bases from J, with 19 bases between. CDR3 region: CASSDRAVPPGTQYF. Here the CDR3 DNA reads TGTGCCAGCAGCGACCGGGCCGTCCCTCCCGGTACGCAGTATTTT.

This clone occurred once. This chain links TRBV5-1 with TRBJ2-1; D assignment may be TRBD1 or TRBD2 (5 bases each). The CDR3 is 16 amino acids. In germline, CDR1 is SGHRS, CDR2 YFSETQ. Trimming removed 4 bases from V and 8 bases from J, with 22 bases in between. CDR3 sequence (DNA): TGCGCCAGCAGCCACCCTCGGGACGCACTTAGCGATGAGCAGTTCTTC. The encoded protein is CASSHPRDALSDEQFF.

V is TRBV5-1 and J is TRBJ1-1; D is uncertain. Germline V CDR1 and CDR2: SGHRS, YFSETQ. V gave up 0 bases and J gave up 1 base, with 7 bases separating them. The CDR3 length is 14 residues. In DNA form, the CDR3 reads TGCGCCAGCAGCTTGGACAATCCGAACACTGAAGCTTTCTTT. This gives the protein CASSLDNPNTEAFF.

V and J are TRBV7-6 and TRBJ1-2, with D uncertain. CDR1 and CDR2 (germline): SGHVS, FNYEAQ. Trimming shortened V by 5 bases and J by 1 base, and 8 bases separated the two germline ends. This CDR3 has 13 residues. The CDR3 sequence: CASSLRYNYGYTF. CDR3 nucleotide sequence: TGTGCCAGCAGCCTCAGATATAACTATGGCTACACCTTC.

Note on this clone: This CDR3 is also generated by other DNA sequences in the sample. The chain is built from TRBV5-6 and TRBJ1-5; D is ambiguous. V was clipped by 0 bases and J by 6 bases, with 4 bases between them. Per the germline V gene, CDR1 is SGHDT and CDR2 is YYEEEE. The CDR3 length is 12 residues. In nucleotides, the CDR3 is TGTGCCAGCAGCTTGGGGAGTCAGCCCCAGCATTTT. The encoded protein is CASSLGSQPQHF.

This clone has just one count. V and J are TRBV28 and TRBJ2-1, with TRBD2 matching 9 bases. V was pared by 11 bases and J by 10 bases, with 12 bases of the junction left unmatched. Germline V CDR1 and CDR2: MDHEN, SYDVKM. This CDR3 has 13 residues. For the CDR3, the DNA is TGTGCCCACGGCGGCGGGAGGGCCTGGGAGCAGTTCTTC. Its protein product is CAHGGGRAWEQFF.

This sequence joins TRBV2 and TRBJ2-1; TRBD1 matches at 7 bases. The CDR3 spans 16 residues. Unmatched junction bases numbered 10, after V lost 1 base and J lost 7 bases. CDR1 and CDR2 (germline): SNHLY, FYNNEI. The CDR3 bases are TGTGCCAGCAGTGAAGGGTCAGGGGGTTCTAAGAATGAGCAGTTCTTC. It is translated as CASSEGSGGSKNEQFF.

CDR3 residues: CAIGGQEGAWDEQFF. CDR3 bases: TGTGCCATCGGGGGACAGGAAGGGGCGTGGGATGAGCAGTTCTTC. This chain links TRBV10-3 with TRBJ2-1; 8 positions match TRBD1. The germline gives CDR1 ENHRY, CDR2 SYGVKD. The CDR3 runs 15 residues. The J segment lost 8 bases and the V segment lost 8 bases, leaving 14 bases of the junction unmatched.

The gene calls are TRBV18 and TRBJ2-1; perhaps TRBD1 as D (6 bases). CDR1 is KGHSH, CDR2 LQKENI, per germline. The CDR3 spans 16 residues. V was clipped by 5 bases and J by 0 bases, with 14 bases between them. Here the CDR3 DNA reads TGTGCCAGCTCAGACACAGGGCCCAGCTCCTACAATGAGCAGTTCTTC. Amino acid sequence: CASSDTGPSSYNEQFF.

This chain uses TRBV6-1 with TRBJ2-1, with TRBD2 identical over 14 bases. The CDR3 sequence is 16 residues long. The ends lost 3 bases at V and 8 bases at J; junction bases unmatched: 6. Germline values: CDR1 MNHNS, CDR2 SASEGT. CDR3 region: CASSEPGTSGRDEQFF. The DNA for the CDR3 is TGTGCCAGCAGTGAGCCCGGGACTAGCGGGAGAGATGAGCAGTTCTTC.